One and the same sample provided the 9 T cell receptor beta chains below, sequenced in a study of post-analysis software for immune sequencing data. Their antigens are not known. Study-wide results and caveats: When patients were compared with controls, a handful of TRBV segments were more frequent, TRBV5-6, TRBV5-1 and TRBV20-1 among them.

Prepared TCR beta cDNA libraries contained unique molecular identifiers. Each CDR3 protein gets one entry after TCRdb re-called the PCR reads with MiXCR. Found here are hundreds of thousands of distinct CDR3 sequences, approximately 30% of them singletons; the top ten hold 0.55% to 0.65%. Sequenced input: blood. These receptors were obtained from a girl aged 5-17 years with multiple sclerosis.

In regard to this clonotype: This may be a read error: a much more frequent sequence differs by one nucleotide. J is TRBJ2-1 and V is TRBV7-6; D may be TRBD1 or TRBD2 (6 bases each). Germline CDR1 SGHVS, CDR2 FNYEAQ. This CDR3 has 15 amino acids. CDR3 sequence (DNA): TGTGCCAGCAGCTATGGGGGGCTTTCCTACAATAAGCAGTTCTTC. It yields the protein CASSYGGLSYNKQFF.

This chain joins TRBV11-2 and TRBJ2-7; weak D call: TRBD1 (6 bases). V was trimmed by 10 bases and J by 0 bases, leaving 7 bases between them. There are 11 residues in the CDR3. CDR1 is SGHAT, CDR2 FQNNGV, per germline. The CDR3 DNA reads as TGTGCCACACAGGGCTCCTACGAGCAGTACTTC. This gives the protein CATQGSYEQYF.

This clonotype was observed a handful of times. The chain links TRBV10-3 to TRBJ2-7, with 9 bases identical to TRBD2. The CDR3 consists of 14 residues. CDR1 is ENHRY and CDR2 is SYGVKD in the germline V gene. Germline trimming cut 4 bases from V and 1 base from J; bases unmatched to any gene: 2. In nucleotides, the CDR3 is TGTGCCATCAGTGGGACTAGCGATTCCTACGAGCAGTACTTC. Protein sequence: CAISGTSDSYEQYF.

This chain connects TRBV20-1 to TRBJ2-1; 9 bases align to TRBD2. The CDR3 is 14 residues long. V shed 4 bases, J shed 8 bases, and the junction held 9 bases outside the gene matches. Germline CDR1 DFQATT, CDR2 SNEGSKA (reference sequence). Here the CDR3 DNA reads TGCAGTGCTATCGGTGGTAGCGGGGGTGATGAGCAGTTCTTC. Translated: CSAIGGSGGDEQFF.

This chain uses TRBV6-5 with TRBJ2-1, with unresolved D. The germline V gene encodes CDR1 MNHEY and CDR2 SVGAGI. V was shortened by 0 bases and J by 0 bases, with 9 bases between the two germline ends. This CDR3 has 16 residues. The CDR3 DNA is TGTGCCAGCAGTTACTCGGAATTAAGCTCCTACAATGAGCAGTTCTTC. Its protein is CASSYSELSSYNEQFF.

The chain carries TRBV27 and TRBJ2-1; D might be TRBD1 or TRBD2, each matching 6 bases. This CDR3 has 15 residues. With 2 bases removed from V and 10 bases from J, the gap between germline ends came to 18 bases. Germline CDR1 and CDR2: MNHEY and SMNVEV (reference sequence). CDR3 in DNA: TGTGCCAGCAGTTTACTTCGACTAGGGGGGATGGAGCAGTTCTTC. As protein: CASSLLRLGGMEQFF.

The chain couples TRBV3-1 to TRBJ1-5, with a tentative D call TRBD1 (6 bases). Trimming pared 3 bases from V and 7 bases from J, leaving 10 bases between. The CDR3 extends over 13 amino acids. Germline V gene data show CDR1 as LGHDT and CDR2 as YNNKEL (reference sequence). CDR3 residues: CASSHGGVQPQHF. In DNA form, the CDR3 reads TGTGCCAGCAGCCACGGGGGCGTGCAGCCCCAGCATTTT.

The chain combines TRBV11-2 with TRBJ2-7; 8 bases match TRBD1. V was pared by 5 bases and J by 0 bases, with 27 bases of the junction left unmatched. The CDR3 spans 22 residues. Germline CDR1 SGHAT, CDR2 FQNNGV. The CDR3 DNA is TGTGCCAGCAGCCCCCCATGGCCCCCTCGACAGGGGCGATCTTCGAGCTCCTACGAGCAGTACTTC. Translated: CASSPPWPPRQGRSSSSYEQYF.

A few counts support this clonotype. V is TRBV29-1 and J is TRBJ2-3, with 8 nucleotides matching TRBD1. Germline trimming cut 5 bases from V and 4 bases from J; bases unmatched to any gene: 5. CDR1 is SQVTM, CDR2 ANQGSEA, per germline. This CDR3 region has 13 residues. The CDR3 here is CSVRDRGSDTQYF. DNA of the CDR3: TGCAGCGTTCGAGACAGGGGTTCAGATACGCAGTATTTT.